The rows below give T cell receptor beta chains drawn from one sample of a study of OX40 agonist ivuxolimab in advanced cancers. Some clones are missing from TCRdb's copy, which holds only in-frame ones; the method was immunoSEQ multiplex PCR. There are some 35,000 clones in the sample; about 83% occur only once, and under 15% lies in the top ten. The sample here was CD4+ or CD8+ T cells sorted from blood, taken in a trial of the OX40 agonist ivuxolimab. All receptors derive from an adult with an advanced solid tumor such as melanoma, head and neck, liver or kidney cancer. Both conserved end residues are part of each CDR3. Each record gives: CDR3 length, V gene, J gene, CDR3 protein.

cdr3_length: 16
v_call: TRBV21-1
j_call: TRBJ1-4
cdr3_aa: CASSKPDGGRGEKLFF

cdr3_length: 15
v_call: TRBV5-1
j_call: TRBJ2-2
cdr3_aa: CASSLSGRKTGELFF

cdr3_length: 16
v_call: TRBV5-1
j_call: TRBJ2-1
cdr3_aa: CASSLAYAGGNNEQFF

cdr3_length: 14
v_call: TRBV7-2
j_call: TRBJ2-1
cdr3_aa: CASSLGTPWDEQFF

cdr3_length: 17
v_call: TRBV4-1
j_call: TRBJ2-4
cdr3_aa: CASSQDPGRGVKNIQYF

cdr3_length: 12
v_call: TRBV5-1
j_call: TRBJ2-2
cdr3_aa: CASSFNTGELFF

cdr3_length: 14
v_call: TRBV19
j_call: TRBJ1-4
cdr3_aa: CASSGTGRDEKLFF

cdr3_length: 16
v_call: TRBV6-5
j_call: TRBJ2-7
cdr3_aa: CASSYPWAIRVDEQYF

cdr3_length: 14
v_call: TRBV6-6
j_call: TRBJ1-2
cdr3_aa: CASSSEGANYGYTF

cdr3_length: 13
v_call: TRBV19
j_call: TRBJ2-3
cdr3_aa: CASSMGFTDTQYF

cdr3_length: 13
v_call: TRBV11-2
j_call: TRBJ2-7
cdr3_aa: CASSLVIRNEQYF

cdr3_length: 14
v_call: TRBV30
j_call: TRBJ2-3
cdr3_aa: CAWSRGEGTDTQYF

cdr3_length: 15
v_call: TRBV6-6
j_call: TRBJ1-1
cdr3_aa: CASSRKDRGSTEAFF

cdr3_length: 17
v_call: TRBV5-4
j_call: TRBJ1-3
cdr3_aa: CASSRAQVAFSGNTIYF

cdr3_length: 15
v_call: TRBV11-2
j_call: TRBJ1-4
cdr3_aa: CASSTMDRVGEKLFF

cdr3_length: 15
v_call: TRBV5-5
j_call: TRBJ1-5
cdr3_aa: CASSFSGTVDQPQHF

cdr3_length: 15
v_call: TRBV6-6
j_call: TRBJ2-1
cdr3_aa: CASSQGQGGYNEQFF

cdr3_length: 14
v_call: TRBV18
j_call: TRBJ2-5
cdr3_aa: CASSPRATRETQYF

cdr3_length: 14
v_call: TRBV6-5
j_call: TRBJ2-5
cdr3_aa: CASSSPTGSETQYF

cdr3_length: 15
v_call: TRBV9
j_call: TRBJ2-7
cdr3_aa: CASSVEGSGSREQYF

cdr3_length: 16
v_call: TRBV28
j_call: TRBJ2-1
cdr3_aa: CASRSPSSGIHNEQFF

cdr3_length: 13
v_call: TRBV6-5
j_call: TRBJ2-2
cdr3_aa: CASSYSRRGELFF

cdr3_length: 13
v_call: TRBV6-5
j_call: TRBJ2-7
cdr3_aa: CASAYRQSYEQYF

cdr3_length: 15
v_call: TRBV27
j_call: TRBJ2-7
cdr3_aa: CASSLSPPGTYEQYF

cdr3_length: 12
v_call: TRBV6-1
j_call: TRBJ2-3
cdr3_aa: CASSPGGDTQYF

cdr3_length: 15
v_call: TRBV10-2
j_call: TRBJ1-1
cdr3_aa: CASRGGRGLNTEAFF

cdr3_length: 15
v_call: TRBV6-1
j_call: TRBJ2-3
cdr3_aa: CASSGRHFSTDTQYF

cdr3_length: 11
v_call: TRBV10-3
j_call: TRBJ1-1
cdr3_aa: CAISQGDGAFF

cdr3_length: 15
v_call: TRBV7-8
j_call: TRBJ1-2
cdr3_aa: CASSQNQGGNYGYTF

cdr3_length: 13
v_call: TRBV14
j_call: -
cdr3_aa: CASSQGAVGEQYF

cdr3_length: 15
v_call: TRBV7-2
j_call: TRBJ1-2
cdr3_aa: CASSLTAGTGDGYTF

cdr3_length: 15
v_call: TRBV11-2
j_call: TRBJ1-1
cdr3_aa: CASSSSRPGNTEAFF